This TCR beta chain was identified in a study of graft-versus-host responses after intestinal transplantation. A note on this clone: Antigen: not known.

Whole-study findings and limits: Allografts of patients with graft-donor T cell macrochimerism showed high graft-versus-host to host-versus-graft clone ratios. Declining HvG levels early post-transplant were linked to peak circulating GvH clone levels. Detection of GvH clones occurred in recipient marrow, and some had their first appearance in ileum or blood.

The CDR3 totals 12 residues. Germline V gene sequence: CDR1 LNHDA, CDR2 SQIVND (reference sequence). Trimming removed 7 bases at V and 6 bases at J, with 9 bases between. Repertoires were generated with immunoSEQ multiplex PCR, while TCRdb's copy carries only in-frame clones and drops some. This table has over 90,000 clones, roughly 93% appearing once. The sample in question was unstimulated CD8+ T cells sorted from spleen or lymph node cells, obtained before intestinal transplant. The chain combines TRBV19 with TRBJ2-2; the D is unclear. This clonotype was obtained from a human donor who received an intestinal transplant. The CDR3 DNA is TGTGCCAGTAACACTGGGGCCGGGGAGCTGTTTTTT. Translated: CASNTGAGELFF.